These 22 T cell receptor beta chains share one sample of origin, sequenced in a study of T cell repertoires in cytomegalovirus infection. These TCRs' antigens remain unknown. TCRdb fed the reads into MiXCR, producing one record per CDR3 protein. The table records tens of thousands of distinct CDR3 sequences, around 34% of them present only once. Sequenced: PBMCs, sequenced either directly or after in vitro stimulation (not recorded which). The receptor set was obtained from a human donor in good health (CMV status not recorded). Some clones in this sample may be carry-over from other donors' samples.

V gene TRBV20-1 combines with J gene TRBJ2-7, with D perhaps TRBD2 (6 bases). The germline V gene encodes CDR1 DFQATT and CDR2 SNEGSKA (reference sequence). Trimming took 6 bases from V and 4 from J, leaving 10 bases between them. This CDR3 has 11 residues. The CDR3 bases are TGCAGTGCCCTCGGGGGTTACGAGCAGTACTTC. It translates to CSALGGYEQYF.

This clonotype was observed a single time. The chain has TRBV12-3 or TRBV12-4 and TRBJ2-3; D gene uncertain. The V end lost 5 bases, the J end lost 1 base, and 7 bases lay between the germline ends. The CDR3 has 13 amino acids. CDR3 nucleotide sequence: TGTGCCAGCAGTCTGCAGCGCACAGATACGCAGTATTTT. Translated: CASSLQRTDTQYF.

This rearrangement joins TRBV20-1 to TRBJ2-3, with 14 bases lining up with TRBD2. Losses at the gene ends were 0 bases for V and 11 bases for J; bases not matched to a gene: 7. In germline, CDR1 is DFQATT, CDR2 SNEGSKA (reference sequence). The CDR3 contains 15 residues. The CDR3 DNA is TGCAGTGCTAGAGATGGGGGGACTAGCGGGGGTAAGCAGTATTTT. Amino acids: CSARDGGTSGGKQYF.

The sample holds many counts of this clonotype. V gene TRBV7-6 combines with J gene TRBJ2-7, with a possible D match to TRBD2 (6 bases). Trimming took 5 bases from V and 3 from J, leaving 8 bases between them. The CDR3 loop spans 12 amino acids. Germline V gene sequence: CDR1 SGHVS, CDR2 FNYEAQ. Here the CDR3 DNA reads TGTGCCAGCAGCGATAGCGGCTACGAGCAGTACTTC. Protein product: CASSDSGYEQYF.

This clonotype occurred a few times. This sequence joins TRBV10-2 and TRBJ2-4; unclear D gene. The CDR3 is 14 amino acids. V was shortened by 6 bases and J by 0 bases, with 9 bases between the two germline ends. Germline V gene lookup returns CDR1 WSHSY and CDR2 SAAADI. CDR3 DNA sequence: TGCGCCAGCAGACCAAATCTAGCCAAAAACATTCAGTACTTC. It is translated as CASRPNLAKNIQYF.

The CDR3 DNA reads TGTGCCAGCGCCTCCGGGACAATCGACACAGATACGCAGTATTTT. Protein: CASASGTIDTDTQYF. The chain is built from TRBV2 and TRBJ2-3; D perhaps matches TRBD1 (6 bases). Per the germline V gene, CDR1 is SNHLY and CDR2 is FYNNEI. The CDR3 extends over 15 amino acids. V lost 8 bases and J 2 bases, leaving 17 bases between the germline ends.

In this sample, this clonotype turned up a few times. The J gene is TRBJ2-7, the V gene TRBV6-6; D is tentatively TRBD1 or TRBD2 (6 bases each). Trimming left V 5 bases short and J 4 bases short, with 18 bases between. The CDR3 consists of 15 residues. The germline V gene encodes CDR1 MNHNY and CDR2 SVGAGI (reference sequence). CDR3 sequence: CASSEGGRVKYEQYF. Here the CDR3 DNA reads TGTGCCAGCAGTGAGGGGGGCAGGGTGAAGTACGAGCAGTACTTC.

The chain carries TRBV7-2 and TRBJ2-1; TRBD2 matches at 7 bases. The V and J ends lost 3 bases and 3 bases, in that order; junction bases with no gene match: 11. The germline V gene encodes CDR1 SGHTA and CDR2 FQGNSA. CDR3 size: 17 residues. The CDR3 protein is CASSFPDLAVFYNEQFF. CDR3 coding DNA: TGTGCCAGCAGCTTCCCTGACCTAGCGGTTTTCTACAATGAGCAGTTCTTC.

V usage is TRBV7-9 and J usage is TRBJ2-2; 9 positions agree with TRBD1. After removal of 5 bases from V and 5 bases from J, the junction contained 6 bases not matched to a gene. The CDR3 extends over 15 amino acids. Germline V gene sequence: CDR1 SEHNR, CDR2 FQNEAQ (reference sequence). CDR3: CASSEKGQGTGELFF. CDR3 nucleotide sequence: TGTGCCAGCAGCGAAAAGGGACAGGGAACCGGGGAGCTGTTTTTT. The full variable domain, with the rest looked up from reference TRBV7-9 and TRBJ2-2, is DTGVSQNPRHKITKRGQNVTFRCDPISEHNRLYWYRQTLGQGPEFLTYFQNEAQLEKSRLLSDRFSAERPKGSFSTLEIQRTEQGDSAMYLCASSEKGQGTGELFFGEGSRLTVL.

This clonotype occurred a few times. The chain couples TRBV5-5 to TRBJ1-1, with D hard to call. CDR1 and CDR2 (germline): SGHKS, YYEKEE (reference sequence). V was shortened by 0 bases and J by 1 base, with 13 bases between the two germline ends. The CDR3 loop spans 16 amino acids. This CDR3 is CASSLEGGTSNTEAFF. The CDR3 region has the DNA TGTGCCAGCAGCTTGGAGGGAGGCACTTCGAACACTGAAGCTTTCTTT.

This clonotype has just a few counts. The V and J genes are TRBV7-6 and TRBJ2-1; TRBD2 matches at 9 bases. Unmatched junction bases numbered 17, after V lost 5 bases and J lost 12 bases. CDR3 size: 16 residues. Germline CDR1 reads SGHVS; CDR2 reads FNYEAQ. CDR3 coding DNA: TGTGCCAGCAGCACTGGACAGGCTCCGGGACTAGCAGGGCAGTTCTTC. Translation: CASSTGQAPGLAGQFF.

The rearrangement uses TRBV7-9 and TRBJ2-4, with D perhaps TRBD1 (5 bases). Trimming took off 1 base at V and 1 base at J, with 8 bases between the two ends. Germline V gene sequence: CDR1 SEHNR, CDR2 FQNEAQ (reference sequence). This CDR3 is built from 15 residues. The CDR3: CASSLVGAAKNIQYF. DNA of the CDR3: TGTGCCAGCAGCTTAGTAGGGGCTGCCAAAAACATTCAGTACTTC.

This clonotype was detected only a few times. The CDR3 is CASSLAWGDQPQHF. The DNA for the CDR3 is TGTGCCAGCAGCTTAGCGTGGGGGGATCAGCCCCAGCATTTT. The rearrangement joins TRBV7-8 to TRBJ1-5; tentative D call: TRBD1 (5 bases). The V gene lost 0 bases and the J gene lost 5 bases, with 8 bases spanning the gap. The V gene's germline CDR1 is SGHVS and CDR2 FQNEAQ. The length of the CDR3 is 14 residues.

This CDR3 reads CASSDPQGGLYEQYF. CDR3 DNA: TGTGCCAGCAGTGATCCGCAGGGGGGGCTGTACGAGCAGTACTTC. This chain uses TRBV2 with TRBJ2-7, with D perhaps TRBD1 or TRBD2 (7 bases each). Germline values: CDR1 SNHLY, CDR2 FYNNEI. Deletions cut 3 bases from V and 4 bases from J, with 16 bases between. The CDR3 covers 15 residues.

V usage is TRBV6-5 and J usage is TRBJ1-3, with a tentative D call TRBD1 (6 bases). Per germline, CDR1 MNHEY and CDR2 SVGAGI. There are 18 residues in the CDR3. V was cut by 0 bases and J by 0 bases, with 15 bases left in between. The CDR3 region has the DNA TGTGCCAGCAGTTACTCCACAGGGTCCCTTGGCTCTGGAAACACCATATATTTT. Protein product: CASSYSTGSLGSGNTIYF.

This clonotype was seen more than once but under ten times. The rearrangement uses TRBV28 and TRBJ2-6; D not resolved. This CDR3 has 14 residues. Germline V gene lookup returns CDR1 MDHEN and CDR2 SYDVKM. The germline V and J ends were trimmed by 6 bases and 1 base, with 7 bases remaining between them. The CDR3 protein is CASRSPSGANVLTF. The CDR3 region has the DNA TGTGCCAGCAGGTCGCCTTCTGGGGCCAACGTCCTGACTTTC.

The chain carries TRBV14 and TRBJ2-3; tentatively, D is TRBD2 (6 bases). CDR1 is SGHDN, CDR2 FVKESK, per germline. This CDR3 contains 14 residues. V was trimmed by 1 base and J by 3 bases, leaving 8 bases between them. The CDR3 here is CASSQVGGTDTQYF. The CDR3 DNA reads TGTGCCAGCAGCCAAGTCGGGGGAACAGATACGCAGTATTTT.

This clonotype has a handful of counts. The J gene is TRBJ2-3, the V gene TRBV27; D possibly corresponds to TRBD2 (6 bases). Trimming took 8 bases from V and 5 from J, leaving 20 bases between them. CDR1 is MNHEY, CDR2 SMNVEV, per germline (reference sequence). The CDR3 runs to 15 residues. The CDR3 region is CASGTSIAAIDTQYF. The DNA for the CDR3 is TGTGCCAGCGGAACCAGTATAGCGGCGATAGATACGCAGTATTTT.

This sequence joins TRBV4-1 and TRBJ1-4; D perhaps matches TRBD1 (5 bases). V was clipped by 2 bases and J by 4 bases, with 11 bases between them. The CDR3 totals 15 residues. Germline CDR1 MGHRA, CDR2 YSYEKL. The CDR3 protein is CASSQLGTNNEKLFF. CDR3 bases: TGCGCCAGCAGCCAATTGGGGACCAATAATGAAAAACTGTTTTTT.

This clonotype was seen a handful of times. The chain carries TRBV4-1 and TRBJ1-5; no clear D. V lost 1 base and J 3 bases, leaving 16 bases between the germline ends. The CDR3 runs 17 residues. Germline V gene sequence: CDR1 MGHRA, CDR2 YSYEKL. CDR3 residues: CASSQVWLVGNNQPQHF. The CDR3 DNA follows: TGCGCCAGCAGCCAAGTGTGGCTGGTAGGGAACAATCAGCCCCAGCATTTT.

This clonotype has ten or more counts. The chain links TRBV7-2 to TRBJ1-6, with D tentatively TRBD1 (5 bases). Germline values: CDR1 SGHTA, CDR2 FQGNSA. Trimming shortened V by 2 bases and J by 8 bases, and 16 bases separated the two germline ends. The CDR3 is 16 residues long. This CDR3 is CASSLSPAGSYSPLHF. The DNA of the CDR3 is TGTGCCAGCAGCTTAAGTCCCGCAGGGTCCTATTCACCCCTCCACTTT. Full variable domain (missing parts from reference TRBV7-2 and TRBJ1-6): GAGVSQSPSNKVTEKGKDVELRCDPISGHTALYWYRQSLGQGLEFLIYFQGNSAPDKSGLPSDRFSAERTGGSVSTLTIQRTQQEDSAVYLCASSLSPAGSYSPLHFGNGTRLTVT.

This rearrangement joins TRBV29-1 to TRBJ2-1, with 8 nucleotides matching TRBD2. The V segment lost 6 bases and the J segment 4 bases; nucleotides outside the gene matches: 11. The CDR3 length is 15 residues. Germline V gives CDR1 SQVTM, CDR2 ANQGSEA. This chain's CDR3 is CSVAILAGAYNEQFF. The DNA for the CDR3 is TGCAGCGTCGCCATCCTAGCGGGTGCTTACAATGAGCAGTTCTTC.